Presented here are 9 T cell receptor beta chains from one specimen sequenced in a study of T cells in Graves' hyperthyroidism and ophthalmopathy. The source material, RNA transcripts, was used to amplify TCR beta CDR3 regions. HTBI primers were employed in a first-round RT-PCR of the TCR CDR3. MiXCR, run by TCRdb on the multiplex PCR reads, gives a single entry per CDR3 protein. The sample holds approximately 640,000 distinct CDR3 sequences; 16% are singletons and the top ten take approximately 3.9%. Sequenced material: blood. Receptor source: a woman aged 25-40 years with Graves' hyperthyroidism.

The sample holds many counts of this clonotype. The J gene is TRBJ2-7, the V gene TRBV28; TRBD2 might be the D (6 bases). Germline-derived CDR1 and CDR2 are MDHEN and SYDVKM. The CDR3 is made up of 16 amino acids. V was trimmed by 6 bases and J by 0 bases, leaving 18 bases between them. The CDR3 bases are TGTGCCAGCAGCCCCGGGCGGGGATTCGCCTCCTACGAGCAGTACTTC. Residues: CASSPGRGFASYEQYF.

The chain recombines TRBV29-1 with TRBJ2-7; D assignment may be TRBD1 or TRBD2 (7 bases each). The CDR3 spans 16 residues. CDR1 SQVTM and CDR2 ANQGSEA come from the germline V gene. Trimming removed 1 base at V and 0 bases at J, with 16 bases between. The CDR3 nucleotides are TGCAGCGTTGAAGGCCAGGGGGGGGGCCGCTCCTACGAGCAGTACTTC. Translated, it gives CSVEGQGGGRSYEQYF.

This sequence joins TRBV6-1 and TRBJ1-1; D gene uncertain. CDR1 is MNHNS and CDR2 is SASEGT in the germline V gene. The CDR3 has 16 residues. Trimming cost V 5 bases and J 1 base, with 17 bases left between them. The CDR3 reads CASSPARTLGNTEAFF. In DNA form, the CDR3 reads TGTGCCAGCAGTCCAGCCAGGACCCTGGGGAACACTGAAGCTTTCTTT.

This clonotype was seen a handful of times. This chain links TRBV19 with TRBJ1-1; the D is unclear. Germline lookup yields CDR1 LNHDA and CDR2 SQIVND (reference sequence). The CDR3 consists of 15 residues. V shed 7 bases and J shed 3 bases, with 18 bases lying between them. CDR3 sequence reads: CASKITGTGYTEAFF. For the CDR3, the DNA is TGTGCCAGTAAAATTACGGGTACGGGTTACACTGAAGCTTTCTTT.

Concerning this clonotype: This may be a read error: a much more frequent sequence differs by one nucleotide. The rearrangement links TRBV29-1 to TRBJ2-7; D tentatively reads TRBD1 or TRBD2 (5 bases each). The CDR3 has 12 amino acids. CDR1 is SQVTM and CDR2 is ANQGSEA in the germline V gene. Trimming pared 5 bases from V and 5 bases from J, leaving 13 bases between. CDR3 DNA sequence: TGCAGCGTTTCGGCAGGGACCGACGAGCAGTACTTC. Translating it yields CSVSAGTDEQYF.

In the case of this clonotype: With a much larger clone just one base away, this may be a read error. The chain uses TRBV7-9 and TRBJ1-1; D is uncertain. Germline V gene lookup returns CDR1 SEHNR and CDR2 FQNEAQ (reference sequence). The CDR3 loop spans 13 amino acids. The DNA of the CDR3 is TGTGCCAGCGGCTTAGCGGTAGGCACTGAAGCTTTCTTT. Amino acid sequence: CASGLAVGTEAFF.

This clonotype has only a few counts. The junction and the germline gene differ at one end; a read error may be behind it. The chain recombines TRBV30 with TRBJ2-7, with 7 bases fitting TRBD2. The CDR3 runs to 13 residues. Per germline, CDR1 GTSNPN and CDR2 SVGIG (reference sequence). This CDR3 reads CAGRATGVVGQYF. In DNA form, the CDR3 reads TGTGCCGGGAGGGCTACCGGGGTAGTGGGGCAGTACTTC.

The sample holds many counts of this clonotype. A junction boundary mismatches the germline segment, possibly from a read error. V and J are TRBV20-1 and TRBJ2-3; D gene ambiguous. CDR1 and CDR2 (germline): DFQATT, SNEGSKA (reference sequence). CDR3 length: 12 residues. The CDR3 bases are TGCAGTGCGAGAGCTAGCACAGATACGCAGTATTTT. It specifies CSARASTDTQYF.

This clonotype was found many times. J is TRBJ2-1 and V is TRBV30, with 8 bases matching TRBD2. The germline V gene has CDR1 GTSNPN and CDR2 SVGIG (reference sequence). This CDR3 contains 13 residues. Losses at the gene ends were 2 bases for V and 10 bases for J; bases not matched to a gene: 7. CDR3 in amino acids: CAWSTGGPWEQFF. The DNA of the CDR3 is TGTGCCTGGAGTACGGGAGGGCCCTGGGAGCAGTTCTTC.